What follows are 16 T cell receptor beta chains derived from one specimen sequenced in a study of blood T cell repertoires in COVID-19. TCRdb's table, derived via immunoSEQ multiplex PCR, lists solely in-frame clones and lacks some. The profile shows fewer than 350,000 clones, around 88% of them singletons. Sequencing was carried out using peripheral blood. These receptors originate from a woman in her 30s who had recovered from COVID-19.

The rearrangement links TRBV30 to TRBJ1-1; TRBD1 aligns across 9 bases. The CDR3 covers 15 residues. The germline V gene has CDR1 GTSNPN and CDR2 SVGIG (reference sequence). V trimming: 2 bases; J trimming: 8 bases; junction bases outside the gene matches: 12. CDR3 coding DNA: TGTGCCTGGAGTCTGGGGGGACAGGGAATGGGAGAAGCTTTCTTT. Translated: CAWSLGGQGMGEAFF.

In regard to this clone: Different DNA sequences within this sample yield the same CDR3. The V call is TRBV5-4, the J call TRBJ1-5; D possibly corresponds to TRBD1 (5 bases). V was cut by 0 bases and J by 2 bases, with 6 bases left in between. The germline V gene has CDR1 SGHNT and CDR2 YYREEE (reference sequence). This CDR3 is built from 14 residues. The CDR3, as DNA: TGTGCCAGCAGCTTGGGGGGGGGCAATCAGCCCCAGCATTTT. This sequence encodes CASSLGGGNQPQHF.

CDR3 residues: CASSFRDRYYEQYF. DNA of the CDR3: TGTGCCAGCAGTTTCCGGGACAGGTACTACGAGCAGTACTTC. The chain links TRBV6-5 to TRBJ2-7; 8 nucleotides line up with TRBD1. Germline loops: CDR1 MNHEY, CDR2 SVGAGI. CDR3 size: 14 residues. J gave up 3 bases and V 4 bases, and 5 bases lay outside the gene matches.

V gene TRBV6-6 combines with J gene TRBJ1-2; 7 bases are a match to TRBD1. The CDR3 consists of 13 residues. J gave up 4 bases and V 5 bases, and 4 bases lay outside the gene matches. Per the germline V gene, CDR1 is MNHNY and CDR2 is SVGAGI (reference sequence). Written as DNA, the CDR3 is TGTGCCAGCAGTCGGGACAGACTCTATGGCTACACCTTC. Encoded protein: CASSRDRLYGYTF.

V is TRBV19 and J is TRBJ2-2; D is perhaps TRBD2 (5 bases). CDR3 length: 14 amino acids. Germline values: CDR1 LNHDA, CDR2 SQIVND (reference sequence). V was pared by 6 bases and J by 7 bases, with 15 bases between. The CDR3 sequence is CASRRDLAGGELFF. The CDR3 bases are TGTGCCAGTAGGAGGGATCTGGCCGGCGGGGAGCTGTTTTTT.

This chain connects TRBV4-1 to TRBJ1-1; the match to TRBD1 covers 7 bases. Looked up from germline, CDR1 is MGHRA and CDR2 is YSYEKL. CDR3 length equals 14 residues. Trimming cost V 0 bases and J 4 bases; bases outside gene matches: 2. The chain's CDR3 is CASSQEQGVTEAFF. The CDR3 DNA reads TGCGCCAGCAGCCAAGAGCAGGGGGTCACTGAAGCTTTCTTT.

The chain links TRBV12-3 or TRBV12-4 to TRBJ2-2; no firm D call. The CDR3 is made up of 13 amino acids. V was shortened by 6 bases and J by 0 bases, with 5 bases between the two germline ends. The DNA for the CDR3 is TGTGCCAGCAGCACAACGAACACCGGGGAGCTGTTTTTT. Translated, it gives CASSTTNTGELFF.

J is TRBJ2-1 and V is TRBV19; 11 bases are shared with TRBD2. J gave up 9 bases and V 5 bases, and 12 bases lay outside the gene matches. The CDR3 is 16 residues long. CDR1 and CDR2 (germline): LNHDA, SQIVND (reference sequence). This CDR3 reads CASSFLSGGARSEQFF. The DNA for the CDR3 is TGTGCCAGTAGTTTTCTTAGCGGGGGGGCGAGGAGTGAGCAGTTCTTC.

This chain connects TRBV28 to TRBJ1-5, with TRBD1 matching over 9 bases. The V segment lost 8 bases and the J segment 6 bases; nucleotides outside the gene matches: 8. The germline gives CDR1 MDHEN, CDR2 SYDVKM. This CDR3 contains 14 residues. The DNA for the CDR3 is TGTGCCAGCGTGGGGGACAGGGTGAGTCAGCCCCAGCATTTT. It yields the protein CASVGDRVSQPQHF.

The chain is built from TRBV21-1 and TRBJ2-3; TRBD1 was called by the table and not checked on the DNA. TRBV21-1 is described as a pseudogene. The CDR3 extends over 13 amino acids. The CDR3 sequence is CASASEGADTQYF. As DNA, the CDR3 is TGTGCCAGCGCGTCCGAGGGGGCAGATACGCAGTATTTT.

Written as DNA, the CDR3 is TGTGCCAGCAGTTCGGCGGGAGATGTCACAGATACGCAGTATTTT. Translating it yields CASSSAGDVTDTQYF. The V gene is TRBV6-5, the J gene TRBJ2-3; 7 nucleotides align to TRBD2. The V gene end was trimmed by 4 bases and the J gene end by 2 bases; junction bases not matched to a gene: 6. The germline gives CDR1 MNHEY, CDR2 SVGAGI. This CDR3 spans 15 amino acids.

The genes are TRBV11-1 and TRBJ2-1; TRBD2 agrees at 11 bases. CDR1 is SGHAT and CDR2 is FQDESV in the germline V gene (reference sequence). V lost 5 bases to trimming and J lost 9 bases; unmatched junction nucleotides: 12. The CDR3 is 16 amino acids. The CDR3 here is CASSPRASGRKGEQFF. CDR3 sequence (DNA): TGTGCCAGCAGCCCTCGGGCTAGCGGGAGGAAAGGTGAGCAGTTCTTC.

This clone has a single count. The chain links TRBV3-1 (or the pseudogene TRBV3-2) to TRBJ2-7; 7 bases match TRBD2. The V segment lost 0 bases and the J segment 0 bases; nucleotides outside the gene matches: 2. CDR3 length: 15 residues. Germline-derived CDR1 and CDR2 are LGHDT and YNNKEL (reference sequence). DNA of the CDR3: TGTGCCAGCAGCCAAGAGCCTAGCGGCTCCTACGAGCAGTACTTC. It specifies CASSQEPSGSYEQYF.

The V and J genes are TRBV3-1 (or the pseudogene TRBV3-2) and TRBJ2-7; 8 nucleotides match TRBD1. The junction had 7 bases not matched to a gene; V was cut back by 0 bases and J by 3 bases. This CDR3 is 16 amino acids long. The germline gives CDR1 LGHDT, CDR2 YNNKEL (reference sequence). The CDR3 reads CASSQDLGTGLYEQYF. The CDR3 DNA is TGTGCCAGCAGCCAAGATCTTGGGACAGGCCTCTACGAGCAGTACTTC.

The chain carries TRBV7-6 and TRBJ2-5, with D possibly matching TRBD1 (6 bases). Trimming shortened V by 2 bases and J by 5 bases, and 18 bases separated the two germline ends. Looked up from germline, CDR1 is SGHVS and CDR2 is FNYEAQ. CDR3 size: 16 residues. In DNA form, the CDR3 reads TGTGCCAGCAGCTTACTGATCTATGGGGGCTCGGAGACCCAGTACTTC. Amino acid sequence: CASSLLIYGGSETQYF.

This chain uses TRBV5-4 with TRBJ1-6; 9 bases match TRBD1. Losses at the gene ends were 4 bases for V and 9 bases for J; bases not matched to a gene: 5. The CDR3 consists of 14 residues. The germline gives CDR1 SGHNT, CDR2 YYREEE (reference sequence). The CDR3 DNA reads TGTGCCAGCAGCGACGGGACAGGGAGTTCACCCCTCCACTTT. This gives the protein CASSDGTGSSPLHF.